Presented here are 30 T cell receptor beta chains from one specimen sequenced in a study of T cells in Graves' hyperthyroidism and ophthalmopathy (dated 2019 in TCRdb). The library was built by means of multiplex PCR. The sequencing machine was an Illumina HiSeq 2000. Amplification of TCR beta CDR3 regions was carried out from RNA transcripts. For the first round of RT-PCR on the TCR CDR3, the HTBI primer set was used together with the Qiagen OneStep RT-PCR kit. The public reads were run again by TCRdb, first through fastp at Q25 and then through MiXCR, and only productive beta chains were kept. Merged by CDR3 protein, the rows form single entries marked with the most common genes and DNA. The sample records approximately 630,000 distinct CDR3 sequences, 15% to 20% of which are singletons. The top ten hold over 3.5% of the sample. The specimen was blood. These receptors originate from a woman younger than 45 with Graves' hyperthyroidism.

This clonotype was observed at least ten times. The V and J genes are TRBV6-1 and TRBJ1-5; weak D call: TRBD1 (5 bases). The CDR3 has 15 amino acids. Trimming left V 1 base short and J 7 bases short, with 14 bases between. CDR1 MNHNS and CDR2 SASEGT come from the germline V gene. The DNA of the CDR3 is TGTGCCAGCAGTGAAGGCGGTAGGGGCCAACAGCCCCAGCATTTT. Translated: CASSEGGRGQQPQHF.

In this sample, this clonotype turned up a few times. The rearrangement links TRBV3-1 to TRBJ2-2; D not certain. Germline assignment: CDR1 LGHDT and CDR2 YNNKEL (reference sequence). The CDR3 contains 14 residues. Trimming cost V 3 bases and J 4 bases, with 9 bases left between them. In DNA form, the CDR3 reads TGTGCCAGCAGCCAGTTGAGACTCACCGGGGAGCTGTTTTTT. Translating gives CASSQLRLTGELFF.

J is TRBJ2-7 and V is TRBV27; D unresolved. Germline V gene sequence: CDR1 MNHEY, CDR2 SMNVEV (reference sequence). Trimming took 3 bases from V and 6 from J, leaving 21 bases between them. The CDR3 has 16 residues. As DNA, the CDR3 is TGTGCCAGCAGTTTTGGATCCGGGTCCCACTTGGTCGAGCAGTACTTC. It translates to CASSFGSGSHLVEQYF.

This clonotype was found many times. The V gene is TRBV6-1, the J gene TRBJ2-7, with TRBD2 matching 10 bases. V shed 5 bases and J 6 bases; nucleotides not matched to a gene: 4. CDR3 size: 13 residues. CDR1 is MNHNS, CDR2 SASEGT, per germline. CDR3 in amino acids: CASSQREGLEQYF. The CDR3 nucleotides are TGTGCCAGCAGTCAGCGGGAGGGCCTCGAGCAGTACTTC.

This clonotype was seen more than once but under ten times. A read error may be the cause here, since a much bigger clone is one base away. The chain has TRBV2 and TRBJ2-7; 7 bases align to TRBD2. Per the germline V gene, CDR1 is SNHLY and CDR2 is FYNNEI. There are 15 residues in the CDR3. V lost 5 bases and J lost 2; bases outside the gene matches: 9. The DNA of the CDR3 is TGTGCCAGCAGTAACCTAGCGGATCAAACCTACGAGCAGTACTTC. Residues: CASSNLADQTYEQYF. The full variable domain, with the rest looked up from reference TRBV2 and TRBJ2-7, is EPEVTQTPSHQVTQMGQEVILRCVPISNHLYFYWYRQILGQKVEFLVSFYNNEISEKSEIFDDQFSVERPDGSNFTLKIRSTKLEDSAMYFCASSNLADQTYEQYFGPGTRLTVT.

This clonotype was counted many times. V is TRBV5-1 and J is TRBJ2-1, with D perhaps matching TRBD1 (6 bases). Germline CDR1 is SGHRS and CDR2 is YFSETQ. The CDR3 runs 15 residues. The ends were cut back, 5 bases at V and 8 bases at J, with 20 bases in the middle. The DNA for the CDR3 is TGCGCCAGCAGTAAGACAGGACCTGAGAGTTATGAGCAGTTCTTC. Its translation: CASSKTGPESYEQFF. Complete variable domain (other parts from reference TRBV5-1 and TRBJ2-1): KAGVTQTPRYLIKTRGQQVTLSCSPISGHRSVSWYQQTPGQGLQFLFEYFSETQRNKGNFPGRFSGRQFSNSRSEMNVSTLELGDSALYLCASSKTGPESYEQFFGPGTRLTVL.

This clonotype was seen a few times. The chain recombines TRBV19 with TRBJ2-3, with 7 bases that match TRBD2. V lost 4 bases, J lost 5 bases, and 12 bases stayed unmatched. From germline, CDR1 is LNHDA and CDR2 SQIVND (reference sequence). The CDR3 is 16 residues long. The CDR3 loop is CASSTTSANTLDTQYF. Written as DNA, the CDR3 is TGTGCCAGTAGTACAACTAGCGCGAACACCTTAGATACGCAGTATTTT.

The J gene is TRBJ2-7, the V gene TRBV4-1; perhaps TRBD1 as D (5 bases). This CDR3 contains 17 residues. Deletions cut 0 bases from V and 3 bases from J, with 18 bases between. Germline CDR1 reads MGHRA; CDR2 reads YSYEKL. The CDR3 reads CASSQERSGRGFYEQYF. The CDR3 region has the DNA TGCGCCAGCAGCCAAGAAAGGTCGGGTAGGGGATTCTACGAGCAGTACTTC.

This clonotype was counted at least ten times. This chain uses TRBV2 with TRBJ2-7; D is perhaps TRBD2 (6 bases). The germline V gene has CDR1 SNHLY and CDR2 FYNNEI. The CDR3 has 13 residues. Trimming removed 6 bases at V and 7 bases at J, with 16 bases between. The CDR3 loop reads CASRWDSPREQYF. The CDR3, as DNA: TGTGCCAGCAGATGGGACTCCCCTAGAGAGCAGTACTTC.

The table lists this clonotype with many counts. J is TRBJ1-2 and V is TRBV3-1; possibly TRBD1 for D (6 bases). V was cut by 1 base and J by 2 bases, with 11 bases left in between. Germline V gene sequence: CDR1 LGHDT, CDR2 YNNKEL (reference sequence). The CDR3 is 15 amino acids. CDR3 loop: CASSQGGTPNYGYTF. CDR3 DNA sequence: TGTGCCAGCAGCCAAGGCGGGACACCAAACTATGGCTACACCTTC.

This clonotype was seen more than once but under ten times. The CDR3 nucleotides are TGTGCCTGGAGTCCAGGGGGCCCCCACAATGAGCAGTTCTTC. This gives the protein CAWSPGGPHNEQFF. The V gene is TRBV30, the J gene TRBJ2-1, with 8 positions matching TRBD1. The junction had 5 bases not matched to a gene; V was cut back by 2 bases and J by 5 bases. Germline V gives CDR1 GTSNPN, CDR2 SVGIG (reference sequence). This CDR3 has 14 amino acids.

This clonotype was counted ten times or more. The chain carries TRBV7-2 and TRBJ2-7; 7 bases agree with TRBD2. This CDR3 contains 17 residues. CDR1 is SGHTA, CDR2 FQGNSA, per germline. With 5 bases clipped from V and 1 base from J, the junction kept 14 bases outside the gene matches. The chain's CDR3 is CASSKLPGLTGSYEQYF. Here the CDR3 DNA reads TGTGCCAGCAGCAAATTACCGGGACTAACGGGATCCTACGAGCAGTACTTC. Full variable domain (outside the CDR3, taken from reference TRBV7-2 and TRBJ2-7): GAGVSQSPSNKVTEKGKDVELRCDPISGHTALYWYRQSLGQGLEFLIYFQGNSAPDKSGLPSDRFSAERTGGSVSTLTIQRTQQEDSAVYLCASSKLPGLTGSYEQYFGPGTRLTVT.

In this sample, this clonotype turned up many times. CDR3 sequence: CASSQSSGLGGYTF. CDR3 in DNA: TGTGCCAGCAGCCAATCTTCAGGGTTGGGTGGCTACACCTTC. V gene TRBV12-3 or TRBV12-4 combines with J gene TRBJ1-2; D is perhaps TRBD1 (5 bases). Between the trimmed V and J ends, which lost 6 bases and 7 bases, there was a span of 18 bases. CDR3 length: 14 residues.

This chain links TRBV6-1 with TRBJ1-1, with 8 bases identical to TRBD1. The V gene's germline CDR1 is MNHNS and CDR2 SASEGT. CDR3 size: 15 residues. Germline trimming cut 5 bases from V and 5 bases from J; bases unmatched to any gene: 10. The CDR3 bases are TGTGCCAGCAGTTCCCCGGTGACAGGGGAGACTGAAGCTTTCTTT. It translates to CASSSPVTGETEAFF.

This clonotype came up a few times. The rearrangement uses TRBV5-1 and TRBJ1-5; 8 bases are a match to TRBD1. Germline CDR1 reads SGHRS; CDR2 reads YFSETQ. The CDR3 is 13 amino acids. V was clipped by 5 bases and J by 6 bases; unmatched bases: 4. CDR3 DNA: TGCGCCAGCAGTCAGGGGGCTTCTCAGCCCCAGCATTTT. It translates to CASSQGASQPQHF. The full variable domain, with the rest looked up from reference TRBV5-1 and TRBJ1-5, is KAGVTQTPRYLIKTRGQQVTLSCSPISGHRSVSWYQQTPGQGLQFLFEYFSETQRNKGNFPGRFSGRQFSNSRSEMNVSTLELGDSALYLCASSQGASQPQHFGDGTRLSIL.

This clonotype was seen more than once but under ten times. J is TRBJ1-6 and V is TRBV5-6, with a possible D match to TRBD1 (6 bases). Germline values: CDR1 SGHDT, CDR2 YYEEEE. The CDR3 is 18 amino acids. V lost 3 bases, J lost 4 bases, and 20 bases lay in between. CDR3 amino acids: CASSSSTGAQQYNSPLHF. The CDR3 DNA is TGTGCCAGCAGCTCGTCGACAGGAGCGCAGCAGTATAATTCACCCCTCCACTTT. Filled out from reference TRBV5-6 and TRBJ1-6, the complete variable domain reads DAGVTQSPTHLIKTRGQQVTLRCSPKSGHDTVSWYQQALGQGPQFIFQYYEEEERQRGNFPDRFSGHQFPNYSSELNVNALLLGDSALYLCASSSSTGAQQYNSPLHFGNGTRLTVT.

This clonotype was detected a few times. The rearrangement links TRBV2 to TRBJ2-2; D may be TRBD2 (5 bases). Trimming took off 5 bases at V and 0 bases at J, with 10 bases between the two ends. The CDR3 has 15 residues. Germline V gene data show CDR1 as SNHLY and CDR2 as FYNNEI. CDR3 DNA: TGTGCCAGCAGTTTTCAAGCGGCGAACACCGGGGAGCTGTTTTTT. Protein sequence: CASSFQAANTGELFF.

This clonotype was picked up a small number of times. The rearrangement uses TRBV29-1 and TRBJ2-5; tentatively, D is TRBD2 (5 bases). The CDR3 contains 12 residues. V was trimmed by 5 bases and J by 4 bases, leaving 11 bases between them. CDR1 and CDR2 from the germline V gene are SQVTM and ANQGSEA. The CDR3, as DNA: TGCAGCGTTCTTCTAGCCCCAGAGACCCAGTACTTC. This sequence encodes CSVLLAPETQYF.

Of note for this clonotype: This may be a read error: a much more frequent sequence differs by one nucleotide. V gene TRBV7-6 combines with J gene TRBJ2-5; 7 nucleotides agree with TRBD1. Per germline, CDR1 SGHVS and CDR2 FNYEAQ. The CDR3 runs to 13 residues. CDR3 region: CVSSFTGEETQYF. In DNA, the CDR3 is TGTGTCAGCAGCTTTACAGGGGAAGAGACCCAGTACTTC.

This clonotype was counted a single time. This chain links TRBV6-2 or TRBV6-3 with TRBJ1-3; TRBD1 might be the D (6 bases). The CDR3 consists of 16 residues. In germline, CDR1 is MNHEY, CDR2 SVGEGT. V was pared by 6 bases and J by 2 bases, with 17 bases between. CDR3 DNA sequence: TGTGCCAGCAGCCAATACAGGGTTCTGCCTGGAAACACCATATATTTT. Protein product: CASSQYRVLPGNTIYF.

The rearrangement uses TRBV7-7 and TRBJ2-1, with a weak D call TRBD2 (5 bases). In germline, CDR1 is SSHAT, CDR2 FNYEAQ (reference sequence). There are 13 residues in the CDR3. The CDR3 DNA is TGTGCTTCTAGTCCGGGATTCTACAATGAGCAGTTCTTC. Its translation: CASSPGFYNEQFF.

Worth noting for this clonotype: A much larger clone lies a single base off, so this may be a read error. The chain recombines TRBV28 with TRBJ2-2; no clear D. CDR3 size: 15 residues. Trimming pared 5 bases from V and 6 bases from J, leaving 16 bases between. Germline V CDR1 and CDR2: MDHEN, SYDVKM. Here the CDR3 DNA reads TGTGCCAGCAGTGGATACGGATGGAGAGCCGGGGAGCTGTTTTTT. Protein sequence: CASSGYGWRAGELFF. The full variable domain, with the rest looked up from reference TRBV28 and TRBJ2-2, is DVKVTQSSRYLVKRTGEKVFLECVQDMDHENMFWYRQDPGLGLRLIYFSYDVKMKEKGDIPEGYSVSREKKERFSLILESASTNQTSMYLCASSGYGWRAGELFFGEGSRLTVL.

The rearrangement uses TRBV20-1 and TRBJ2-1; D is ambiguous. Trimming pared 3 bases from V and 0 bases from J, leaving 15 bases between. The germline gives CDR1 DFQATT, CDR2 SNEGSKA (reference sequence). The CDR3 has 16 residues. The DNA for the CDR3 is TGCAGTGCTAGGCCGCGTTCGGAGAGCTCCTACAATGAGCAGTTCTTC. Translated, it gives CSARPRSESSYNEQFF.

This clonotype was observed at least ten times. This chain joins TRBV29-1 and TRBJ1-1; D not certain. This CDR3 contains 11 residues. Germline V gene sequence: CDR1 SQVTM, CDR2 ANQGSEA. V lost 5 bases, J lost 0 bases, and 4 bases lay in between. In nucleotides, the CDR3 is TGCAGCGTTCAGATGAACACTGAAGCTTTCTTT. It yields the protein CSVQMNTEAFF.

The chain recombines TRBV4-2 with TRBJ2-5, with 8 positions matching TRBD2. CDR3 size: 16 residues. Germline loops: CDR1 LGHNA, CDR2 YNFKEQ. The V gene end was trimmed by 0 bases and the J gene end by 5 bases; junction bases not matched to a gene: 8. DNA for the CDR3: TGTGCCAGCAGCCAAGATCGGGGGCGGGAGGCGGAGACCCAGTACTTC. Its translation: CASSQDRGREAETQYF.

The rearrangement uses TRBV7-9 and TRBJ2-5, with TRBD2 identical over 11 bases. The CDR3 contains 15 residues. The V and J ends lost 7 bases and 2 bases, in that order; junction bases with no gene match: 6. The germline CDR1 and CDR2 sequences are SEHNR and FQNEAQ (reference sequence). The CDR3 DNA sequence: TGTGCCAGCAACCCGGGACTAGCGGAGCAAGAGACCCAGTACTTC. Translated: CASNPGLAEQETQYF.

In this sample, this clonotype turned up many times. V usage is TRBV7-2 and J usage is TRBJ2-7, with D unclear. Germline CDR1 reads SGHTA; CDR2 reads FQGNSA. This CDR3 contains 15 residues. Between the trimmed V and J ends, which lost 5 bases and 4 bases, there was a span of 18 bases. The CDR3 region has the DNA TGTGCCAGCAGCCCCTCGACTCCCTTTTTTTACGAGCAGTACTTC. Translation: CASSPSTPFFYEQYF.

This clonotype was detected many times. The CDR3 DNA follows: TGCGCCAGTACTAGTCAGGGAGGGAGGGACGAGCAGTACTTC. Translated, it gives CASTSQGGRDEQYF. The rearrangement joins TRBV5-1 to TRBJ2-7; TRBD2 agrees at 7 bases. The CDR3 contains 14 residues. Looked up from germline, CDR1 is SGHRS and CDR2 is YFSETQ. V shed 8 bases and J 5 bases; nucleotides not matched to a gene: 13. Full variable domain (remainder filled in from reference TRBV5-1 and TRBJ2-7): KAGVTQTPRYLIKTRGQQVTLSCSPISGHRSVSWYQQTPGQGLQFLFEYFSETQRNKGNFPGRFSGRQFSNSRSEMNVSTLELGDSALYLCASTSQGGRDEQYFGPGTRLTVT.

This clonotype was found a few times. This chain joins TRBV29-1 and TRBJ1-5; the match to TRBD1 covers 7 bases. Germline values: CDR1 SQVTM, CDR2 ANQGSEA. The CDR3 totals 13 residues. Losses at the gene ends were 4 bases for V and 1 base for J; bases not matched to a gene: 1. The CDR3 DNA is TGCAGCGTTGGACAGGGAAGCAATCAGCCCCAGCATTTT. Its translation: CSVGQGSNQPQHF.

This clonotype was seen many times. This CDR3 is CASSGLDEQYF. CDR3 in DNA: TGCGCCAGCAGTGGTCTCGACGAGCAGTACTTC. This rearrangement joins TRBV5-1 to TRBJ2-7; D call uncertain. CDR3 length: 11 amino acids. The germline V and J ends were trimmed by 5 bases and 5 bases, with 8 bases remaining between them. Germline V gives CDR1 SGHRS, CDR2 YFSETQ.